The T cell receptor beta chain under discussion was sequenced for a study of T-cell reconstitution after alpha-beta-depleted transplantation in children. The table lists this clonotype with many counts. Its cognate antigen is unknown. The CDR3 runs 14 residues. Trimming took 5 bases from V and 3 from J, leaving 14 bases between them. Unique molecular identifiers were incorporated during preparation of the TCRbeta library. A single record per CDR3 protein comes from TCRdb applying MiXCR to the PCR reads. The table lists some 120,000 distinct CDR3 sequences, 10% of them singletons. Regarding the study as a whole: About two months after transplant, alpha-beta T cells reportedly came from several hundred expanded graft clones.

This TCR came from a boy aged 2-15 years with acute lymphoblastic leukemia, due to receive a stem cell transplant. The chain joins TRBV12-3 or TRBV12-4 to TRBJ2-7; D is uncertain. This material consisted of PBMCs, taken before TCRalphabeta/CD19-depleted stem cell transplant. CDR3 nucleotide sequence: TGTGCCAGCAGTCCCCGTCTGGGCGGCTACGAGCAGTACTTC. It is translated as CASSPRLGGYEQYF.